The source of this T cell receptor (beta chain) is a study of T cell repertoires in cytomegalovirus infection (dated by TCRdb to the late 2010s). Broadly, across the study: Recently identified HLA-C-restricted CMV epitopes, whose presentation resists viral immunomodulation, were targeted by peptide stimulations together with well-studied HLA-B-restricted epitopes. Donor HLA type was relevant to the analysis, as public TCR beta signatures indicated carriage of CMV infection together with the matching HLA type. Overall study results and their limits: The ex vivo response was dominated by HLA-C-restricted CMV-specific TCR beta clonotypes, which also provided the single most frequent clonotype in two of eight donors. In both this cohort and an independent approximately 370-donor cohort, the cumulative frequency of public TCR beta family members distinguished carriers of CMV infection plus the relevant HLA type.

The intended sense of this specimen's treatment or condition label: in vitro stimulation with specific CMV peptide epitopes to enrich CMV-specific T cells. Sequenced on an Illumina HiSeq 1500. TCRdb took the public reads, trimmed them with fastp at Q25, ran MiXCR for clone calling and kept in-frame beta chains. Rows are combined by CDR3 protein, so each entry shows the most common genes and DNA. In all, the sample holds 40,000 to 60,000 distinct CDR3 sequences, and roughly 22% of those were seen once. In total, the top ten clones hold roughly 90% of the sample. The table lists this clonotype with many counts. This receptor's antigen is unknown. Base quality data are lacking; no much larger clone is found one base away. CDR1 and CDR2, per the germline V gene, are KGHDR and SFDVKD. Germline trimming amounts to 4 bases on V and 0 bases on J, with 3 as the count of junction bases outside the gene matches. The CDR3, cysteine through phenylalanine, is 16 amino acids long. CDR3 DNA only is kept here, 48 bases in frame from base 1.

This clonotype originated in a human donor in good health (CMV status not recorded). Some clones in this sample may be carry-over from other donors' samples. The chain was built from TRBV24-1 and TRBJ2-7; TRBD2 matches 12 bases in the middle. This specimen consisted of CD8+ T cells from cultured PBMCs, obtained from culture after CMV antigen stimulation. The CDR3 corresponds to CATSDASGRASYEQYF. The nucleotides are TGTGCCACCAGTGACGCTAGCGGGAGGGCCTCCTACGAGCAGTACTTC.